This T cell receptor beta chain was identified during a study of graft-versus-host responses after intestinal transplantation. The wider study: In this cohort, recipients had multivisceral, liver-intestinal, or isolated intestinal transplants.

Comments on this clone: Its cognate antigen is unknown.

Study-wide points: Recipient marrow harbored GvH clones, some of which surfaced first in ileum or blood.

Germline CDR1 MDHEN, CDR2 SYDVKM. The CDR3 has 12 residues. Trimming removed 4 bases from V and 4 bases from J, with 5 bases in between. Intraepithelial and lamina propria lymphocytes were freed from processed graft tissue. The method was immunoSEQ multiplex PCR; TCRdb's version includes in-frame clones alone and lacks a portion of them. The data show about 1,800 clones, around nine tenths seen once. This TCR derives from a human patient who received an intestinal transplant, so some T cells may come from the graft donor. This specimen consisted of ileum tissue, obtained 356 days after intestinal transplantation. The V call is TRBV28, the J call TRBJ1-5, with D uncertain. The DNA of the CDR3 is TGTGCCAGCAGTTCCCCTAATCAGCCCCAGCATTTT. It encodes CASSSPNQPQHF.